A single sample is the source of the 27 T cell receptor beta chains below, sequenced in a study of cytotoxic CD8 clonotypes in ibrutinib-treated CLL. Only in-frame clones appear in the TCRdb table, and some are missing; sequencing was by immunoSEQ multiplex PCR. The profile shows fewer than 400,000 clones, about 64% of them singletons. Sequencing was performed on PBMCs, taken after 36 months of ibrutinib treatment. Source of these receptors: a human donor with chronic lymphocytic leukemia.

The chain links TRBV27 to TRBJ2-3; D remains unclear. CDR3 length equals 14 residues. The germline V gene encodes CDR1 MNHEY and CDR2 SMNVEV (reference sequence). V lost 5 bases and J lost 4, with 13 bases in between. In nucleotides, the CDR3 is TGTGCCAGCAGTAAGATGGTTGGGGCAGATACGCAGTATTTT. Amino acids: CASSKMVGADTQYF.

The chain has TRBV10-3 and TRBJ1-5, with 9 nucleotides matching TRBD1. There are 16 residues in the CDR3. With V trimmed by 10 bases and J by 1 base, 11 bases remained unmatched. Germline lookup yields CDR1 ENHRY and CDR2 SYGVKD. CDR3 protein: CATQGQGVISNQPQHF. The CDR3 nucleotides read TGTGCCACACAGGGACAGGGCGTTATCAGCAATCAGCCCCAGCATTTT.

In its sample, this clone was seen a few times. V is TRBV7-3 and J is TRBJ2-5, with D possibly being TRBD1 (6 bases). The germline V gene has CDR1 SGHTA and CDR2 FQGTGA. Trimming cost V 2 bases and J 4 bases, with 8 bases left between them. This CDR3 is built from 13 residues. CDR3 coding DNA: TGTGCCAGCAGCTTAGGGGGCGGAGAGACCCAGTACTTC. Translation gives CASSLGGGETQYF.

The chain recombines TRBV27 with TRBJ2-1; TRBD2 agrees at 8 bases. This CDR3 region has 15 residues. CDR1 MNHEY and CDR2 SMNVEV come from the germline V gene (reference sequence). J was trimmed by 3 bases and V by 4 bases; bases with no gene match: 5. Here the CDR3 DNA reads TGTGCCAGCAGTTCCCTAGCGGGTCGCTACAATGAGCAGTTCTTC. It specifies CASSSLAGRYNEQFF.

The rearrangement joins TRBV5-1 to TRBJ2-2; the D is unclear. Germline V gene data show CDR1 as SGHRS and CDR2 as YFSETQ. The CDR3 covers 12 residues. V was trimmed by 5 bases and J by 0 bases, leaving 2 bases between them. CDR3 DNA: TGCGCCAGCAGAGCGAACACCGGGGAGCTGTTTTTT. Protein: CASRANTGELFF.

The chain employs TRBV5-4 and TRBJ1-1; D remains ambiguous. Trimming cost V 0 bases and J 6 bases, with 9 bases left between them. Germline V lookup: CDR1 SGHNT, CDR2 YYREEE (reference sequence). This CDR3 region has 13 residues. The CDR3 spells CASSLDWISEAFF. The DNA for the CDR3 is TGTGCCAGCAGCTTGGATTGGATATCTGAAGCTTTCTTT.

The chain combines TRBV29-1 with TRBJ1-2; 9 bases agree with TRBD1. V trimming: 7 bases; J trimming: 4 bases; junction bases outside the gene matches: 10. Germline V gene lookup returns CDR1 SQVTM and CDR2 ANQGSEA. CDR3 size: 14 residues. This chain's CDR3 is CSAVTGGGGYGYTF. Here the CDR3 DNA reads TGCAGCGCCGTTACAGGGGGCGGAGGCTATGGCTACACCTTC. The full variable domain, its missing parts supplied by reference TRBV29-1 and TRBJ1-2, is SAVISQKPSRDICQRGTSLTIQCQVDSQVTMMFWYRQQPGQSLTLIATANQGSEATYESGFVIDKFPISRPNLTFSTLTVSNMSPEDSSIYLCSAVTGGGGYGYTFGSGTRLTVV.

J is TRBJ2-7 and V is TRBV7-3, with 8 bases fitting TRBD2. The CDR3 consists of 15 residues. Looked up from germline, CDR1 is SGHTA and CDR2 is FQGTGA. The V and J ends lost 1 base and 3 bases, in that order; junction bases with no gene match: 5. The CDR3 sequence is CASSLRPSGFYEQYF. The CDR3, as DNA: TGTGCCAGCAGCTTAAGGCCTAGCGGGTTCTACGAGCAGTACTTC.

As DNA, the CDR3 is TGTGCCAGCAGCCGGCTACTAGCGGGGATCTCCTACGAGCAGTACTTC. It is translated as CASSRLLAGISYEQYF. The chain employs TRBV4-2 and TRBJ2-7, with 10 bases that match TRBD2. Losses at the gene ends were 4 bases for V and 0 bases for J; bases not matched to a gene: 6. This CDR3 contains 16 residues. The germline gives CDR1 LGHNA, CDR2 YNFKEQ.

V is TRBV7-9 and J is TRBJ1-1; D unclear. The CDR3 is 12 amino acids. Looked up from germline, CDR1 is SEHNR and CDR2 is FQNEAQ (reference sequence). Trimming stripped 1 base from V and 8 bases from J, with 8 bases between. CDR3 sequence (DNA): TGTGCCAGCAGCTTAGGGCCAGTAGAAGCTTTCTTT. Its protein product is CASSLGPVEAFF.

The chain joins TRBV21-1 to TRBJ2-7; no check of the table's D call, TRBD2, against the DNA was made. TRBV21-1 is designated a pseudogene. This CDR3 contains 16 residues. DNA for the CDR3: TGTGCCAGCACCCCCGGGACTAGCTCATTCTCCTACGAGCAGTACTTC. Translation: CASTPGTSSFSYEQYF.

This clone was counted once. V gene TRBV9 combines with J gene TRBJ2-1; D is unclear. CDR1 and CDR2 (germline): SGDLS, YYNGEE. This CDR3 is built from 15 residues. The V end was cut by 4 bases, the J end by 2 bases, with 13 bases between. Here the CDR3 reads CASSPLGVPYNEQFF. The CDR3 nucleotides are TGTGCCAGCAGCCCTCTCGGCGTACCCTACAATGAGCAGTTCTTC.

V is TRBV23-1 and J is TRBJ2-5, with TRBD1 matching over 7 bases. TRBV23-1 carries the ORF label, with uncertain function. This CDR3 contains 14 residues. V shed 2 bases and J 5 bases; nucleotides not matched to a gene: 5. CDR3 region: CASSQLTGRETQYF. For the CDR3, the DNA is TGCGCCAGCAGTCAACTGACAGGGCGGGAGACCCAGTACTTC.

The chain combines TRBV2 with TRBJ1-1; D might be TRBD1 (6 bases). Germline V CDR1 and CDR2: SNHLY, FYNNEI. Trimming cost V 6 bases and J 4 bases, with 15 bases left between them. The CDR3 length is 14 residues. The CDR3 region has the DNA TGTGCCAGCAGCCACAGGGAAGGGGGCACTGAAGCTTTCTTT. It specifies CASSHREGGTEAFF.

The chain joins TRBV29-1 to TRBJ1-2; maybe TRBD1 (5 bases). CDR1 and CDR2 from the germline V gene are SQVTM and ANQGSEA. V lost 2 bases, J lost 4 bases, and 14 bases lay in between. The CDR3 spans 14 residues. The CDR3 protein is CSVETSARVYGYTF. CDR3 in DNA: TGCAGCGTTGAAACTTCCGCCAGGGTCTATGGCTACACCTTC.

The DNA of the CDR3 is TGTGCCAGCAGCAGGGGCGGTTATAGCAATCAGCCCCAGCATTTT. Translation gives CASSRGGYSNQPQHF. V gene TRBV7-2 combines with J gene TRBJ1-5; weak D call: TRBD1 (5 bases). CDR1 and CDR2 from the germline V gene are SGHTA and FQGNSA. Trimming took off 5 bases at V and 0 bases at J, with 11 bases between the two ends. The CDR3 is 15 amino acids.

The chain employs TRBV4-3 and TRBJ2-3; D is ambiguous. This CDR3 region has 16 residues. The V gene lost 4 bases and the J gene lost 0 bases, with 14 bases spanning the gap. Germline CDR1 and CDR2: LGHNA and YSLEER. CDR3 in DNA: TGCGCCAGCAGCCGTCAGGTGACTCCTAGCACAGATACGCAGTATTTT. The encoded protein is CASSRQVTPSTDTQYF.

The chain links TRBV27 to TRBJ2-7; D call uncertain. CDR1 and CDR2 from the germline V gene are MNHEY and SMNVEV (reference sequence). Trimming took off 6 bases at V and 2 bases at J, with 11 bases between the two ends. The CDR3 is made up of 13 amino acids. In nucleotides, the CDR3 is TGTGCCAGCAGCATCAGATCGACCTACGAGCAGTACTTC. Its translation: CASSIRSTYEQYF.

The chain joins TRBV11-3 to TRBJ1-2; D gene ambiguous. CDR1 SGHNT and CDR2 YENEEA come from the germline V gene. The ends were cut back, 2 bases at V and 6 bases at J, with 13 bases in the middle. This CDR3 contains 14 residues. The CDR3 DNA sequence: TGTGCCAGCAGCTTAACGGGAACGGCGGATGGCTACACCTTC. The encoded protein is CASSLTGTADGYTF. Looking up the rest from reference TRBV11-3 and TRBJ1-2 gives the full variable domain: EAGVVQSPRYKIIEKKQPVAFWCNPISGHNTLYWYLQNLGQGPELLIRYENEEAVDDSQLPKDRFSAERLKGVDSTLKIQPAELGDSAVYLCASSLTGTADGYTFGSGTRLTVV.

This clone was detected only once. The DNA of the CDR3 is TGTGCCAGCAGCTGGACAGGGGGTACTAGCACAGATACGCAGTATTTT. Translated: CASSWTGGTSTDTQYF. J is TRBJ2-3 and V is TRBV7-3; 10 bases are a match to TRBD1. Germline V gene data show CDR1 as SGHTA and CDR2 as FQGTGA. CDR3 length equals 16 residues. After removal of 4 bases from V and 0 bases from J, the junction contained 4 bases not matched to a gene.

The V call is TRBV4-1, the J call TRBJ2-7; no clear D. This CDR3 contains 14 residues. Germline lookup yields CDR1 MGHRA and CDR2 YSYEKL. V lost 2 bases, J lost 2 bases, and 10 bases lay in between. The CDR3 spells CASSQILAAYEQYF. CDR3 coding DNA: TGCGCCAGCAGCCAAATTCTGGCAGCCTACGAGCAGTACTTC.

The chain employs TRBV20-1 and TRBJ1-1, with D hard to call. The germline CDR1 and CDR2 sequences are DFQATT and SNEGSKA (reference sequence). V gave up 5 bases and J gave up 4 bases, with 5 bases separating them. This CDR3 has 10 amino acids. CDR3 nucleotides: TGCAGTGCTGCGCGCACTGAAGCTTTCTTT. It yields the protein CSAARTEAFF.

The CDR3 DNA is TGTGCCATCAGTTTTACAGGGGAGGATGGCTACACCTTC. It codes for CAISFTGEDGYTF. The chain recombines TRBV10-3 with TRBJ1-2, with TRBD1 matching 7 bases. Germline lookup yields CDR1 ENHRY and CDR2 SYGVKD. The ends lost 5 bases at V and 6 bases at J; junction bases unmatched: 6. The CDR3 runs to 13 residues.

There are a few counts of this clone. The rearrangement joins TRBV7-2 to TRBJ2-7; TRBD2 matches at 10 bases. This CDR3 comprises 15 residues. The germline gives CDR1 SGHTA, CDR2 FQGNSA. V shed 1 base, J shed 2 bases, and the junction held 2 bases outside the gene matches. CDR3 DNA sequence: TGTGCCAGCAGCTTAGTAGCGGGAGGCGCCTACGAGCAGTACTTC. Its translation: CASSLVAGGAYEQYF. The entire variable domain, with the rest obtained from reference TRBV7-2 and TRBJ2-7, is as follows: GAGVSQSPSNKVTEKGKDVELRCDPISGHTALYWYRQSLGQGLEFLIYFQGNSAPDKSGLPSDRFSAERTGGSVSTLTIQRTQQEDSAVYLCASSLVAGGAYEQYFGPGTRLTVT.

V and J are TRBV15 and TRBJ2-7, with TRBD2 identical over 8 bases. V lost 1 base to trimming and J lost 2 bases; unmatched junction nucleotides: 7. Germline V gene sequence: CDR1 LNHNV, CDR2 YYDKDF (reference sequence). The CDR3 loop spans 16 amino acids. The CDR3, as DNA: TGTGCCACCAGCAGAGTGGGGCTAGCGGGTCCCTACGAGCAGTACTTC. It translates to CATSRVGLAGPYEQYF.

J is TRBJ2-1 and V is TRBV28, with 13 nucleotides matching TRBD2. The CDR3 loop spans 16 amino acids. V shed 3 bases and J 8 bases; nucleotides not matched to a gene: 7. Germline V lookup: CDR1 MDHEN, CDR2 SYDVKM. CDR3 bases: TGTGCCAGCAGTTTTCGGACTAGCGGGAGTCTGGATGAGCAGTTCTTC. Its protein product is CASSFRTSGSLDEQFF.

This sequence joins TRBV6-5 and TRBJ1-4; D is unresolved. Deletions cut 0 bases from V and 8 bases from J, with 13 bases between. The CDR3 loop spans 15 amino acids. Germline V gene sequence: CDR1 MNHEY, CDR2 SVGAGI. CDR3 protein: CASSYSGGGGEKLFF. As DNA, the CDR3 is TGTGCCAGCAGTTACTCGGGCGGCGGAGGGGAAAAACTGTTTTTT.